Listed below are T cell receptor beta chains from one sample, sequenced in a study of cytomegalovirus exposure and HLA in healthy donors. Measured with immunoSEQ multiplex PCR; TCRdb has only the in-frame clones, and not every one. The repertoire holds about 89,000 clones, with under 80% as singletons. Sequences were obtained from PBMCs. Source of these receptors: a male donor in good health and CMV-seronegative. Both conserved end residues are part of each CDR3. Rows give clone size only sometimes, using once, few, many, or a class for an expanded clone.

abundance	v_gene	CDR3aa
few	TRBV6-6	CASRTGMNTGELFF
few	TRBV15	CATSILAGVHEQYF
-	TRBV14	CASSLGTSGGDTQYF
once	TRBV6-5	CARGTHEKLFF
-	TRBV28	CASSLPYREVRNQPQHF
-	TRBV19	CASSTPMGAYGYTF
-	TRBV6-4	CASRPGDGGYTF
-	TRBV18	CASSPYQGQYNEQFF
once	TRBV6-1	CASRKDRVGEKLFF
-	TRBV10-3	CAISERQGAGNTIYF
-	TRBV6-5	CASSPQQGEMSQHF
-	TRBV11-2	CASSLVREYEAFF
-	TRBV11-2	CASSLGAVQPQHF
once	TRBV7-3	CASSPPGRHEQFF
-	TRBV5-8	CASSLGLGGRWTEAFF
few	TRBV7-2	CASSLYREHTEAFF
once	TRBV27	CATRTGGREKLFF
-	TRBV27	CASKRGGYEQYF
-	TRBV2	CASSDDRGTDTEAFF
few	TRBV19	CASSTTGTNEKLFF
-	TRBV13	CASTLRQGANIQYF
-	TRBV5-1	CASSLGTGVTEAFF
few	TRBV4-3	CASSQGAGTGEEKLFF
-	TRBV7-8	CASSLGGDRGNEQFF
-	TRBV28	CASALLGPNSPLHF
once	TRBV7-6	CASSLDRRNNEQFF
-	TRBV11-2	CASSLQGARTEAFF
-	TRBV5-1	CASSLEAANTEAFF
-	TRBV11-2	CASSLDLFQETQYF